This TCR beta chain was recorded in a study of identical twins (dated by TCRdb to about 2016). With respect to the entire study: To test whether fetal clonotypes persist, this study deep-sequenced TCR alpha and beta repertoires from monozygotic twins, from unrelated adults of various ages, and from cord blood. To rule out contamination, replicate twin experiments were performed at different times with different library preparation protocols.

Paper-wide results and their limitations: Invariant T cells such as MAIT and iNKT could partly confound zero-insertion analyses, although diverse VJ usage argued against such confounding for most clonotypes. The excess sharing between twins in beta out-of-frame sequences was weaker because fewer shared sequences reduced the signal-to-noise ratio. Compared with coincidental sharing between unrelated individuals, an excess of low generation-probability sequences was observed among out-of-frame TCR alpha sequences shared between twins. Abundant cord blood beta clonotypes had fewer insertions, young adult naive repertoires showed a similar but weaker trend, and memory repertoires showed no such trend. Recombination models systematically underestimated out-of-frame TCR alpha sharing in monozygotic twins but agreed with sharing between unrelated individuals. Because the same donors could not be followed over many years, the conclusions depended on cross-sectional statistical analysis.

A note on this clonotype: Its antigen is currently not known. Base qualities are not provided; no much larger clone lies one nucleotide away.

Per the germline V gene (reference sequence), SEHNR is the CDR1 and FQNEAQ is the CDR2. The germline ends are 8 bases apart after V is trimmed by 2 bases and J by 7 bases. The CDR3 spans 12 residues, from the cysteine through the phenylalanine. The DNA shown is the 36-base CDR3, in frame from base 1. All donors were healthy Caucasians. The twin cohort comprised three pairs of female monozygotic twins, all aged roughly 18 to 29 years. RNA for TCR libraries was isolated from peripheral blood mononuclear cells. Libraries were made using 5' RACE. Data came from an Illumina HiSeq 2000. A universal primer binding site was added through template switching, and the final cDNA carried a unique molecular identifier so that TCR cDNA molecules could be counted accurately. Specific primers in the conserved constant-segment region were used to synthesize first-strand cDNA for TCR alpha and beta chains. Each cDNA library was double barcoded, with a SMART-Mk sample barcode plus Illumina barcodes, to control for contamination. TruSeq adapter sequences, together with Illumina sample barcodes, were added in two successive PCR steps. Sequencing of the TCR alpha and beta cDNA libraries was done on the Illumina HiSeq platform using custom primers. The original methods were these. MiGEC processed the raw reads to extract unique molecular identifiers, while MiXCR was used to determine the CDR3 positions. For each individual, recombination models were inferred using an EM algorithm with the repgenHMM and IGoR tools. The tcR package in R was used for shared clonotype analysis, with sharing normalized by the product of cloneset sizes. Out-of-frame nonproductive sequences were analyzed to study raw recombination free of thymic and clonal selection effects. Using fastp at Q25 and MiXCR, TCRdb reprocessed the public reads and kept productive beta chains. Each entry is one CDR3 protein sequence, shown with its most common DNA and genes. The V and J calls shown here were made by TCRdb, not taken from the authors' results. This sample lists about 690,000 distinct CDR3 sequences; 21% were detected once. The top ten hold approximately 4.5% of the sample.

These same records also appear under a second study, on T cells expressing NK-cell markers. The second study reports: TCR beta-chain repertoires were profiled in sorted CD3+CD56+NKG2C+, CD3+CD56+NKG2C- and CD3+CD56-NKG2C+ T-cell subsets from several donors. Seven of the eight sequenced donors were HCMV-seropositive and one was HCMV-seronegative. In several experiments an anti-gammadeltaTCR antibody was added to restrict sorting to alphabetaTCR-expressing T cells. In roughly 6 donors, the dominant CD3+CD56+NKG2C+ clonotypes were found to rank among the top 10 CD8+ clonotypes and to make up roughly 1.0-7.5% of CD8+ T cells. Those dominant clonotypes were again the most abundant among CD3+CD56-NKG2C+ cells in several donors, at roughly 25-65%. Whether the expanded NKG2C-expressing T cell clones were specific for HCMV antigens was left unclear. The eight sequenced donors were randomly selected healthy volunteers, three men and five women. A commercial ELISA kit detecting HCMV-specific IgG in serum was used to determine HCMV serostatus. For a handful of donors, bulk peripheral blood T-cell repertoires were additionally sequenced from unsorted PBMC. MIGEC handled demultiplexing of the reads and grouping by UMI, while MiTCR was used to assemble and quantify clonotypes. To exclude erroneous sequences, only TCR cDNA sequences supported by at least two reads were retained. The tcR package was used for downstream repertoire analysis, with clonotypes matched between fractions based on CDR3 nucleotide sequence plus V segment. Antigen specificity was annotated against VDJdb with VDJmatch, allowing one amino acid substitution in CDR3.

The sequencing input was PBMCs. The clonotype was recovered from a woman in her late teens or twenties in good health. The rearranged segments are TRBV7-9 and TRBJ2-5; no D gene call is confident. The nucleotide sequence reads as follows: TGTGCCAGCAGCTTATCCCGAGGGACCCAGTACTTC. This codes for CASSLSRGTQYF.